The 16 T cell receptor beta chains below all came from one sample that was sequenced in a study of blood T cell repertoires in COVID-19. The protocol was immunoSEQ multiplex PCR, while the TCRdb copy is restricted to in-frame clones and leaves out a portion. Here the sample spans 60,000 to 70,000 clones, 70% to 90% being singletons. The source material was peripheral blood. Every receptor here comes from a woman aged 80 or over with active COVID-19.

This sequence joins TRBV11-2 and TRBJ2-7; 9 bases line up with TRBD2. J gave up 3 bases and V 5 bases, and 8 bases lay outside the gene matches. The CDR3 sequence is 15 residues long. Germline lookup yields CDR1 SGHAT and CDR2 FQNNGV. The CDR3 nucleotides are TGTGCCAGCAGCCTGGGGGCTAGCGGGGTCTACGAGCAGTACTTC. This codes for CASSLGASGVYEQYF.

This chain links TRBV5-6 with TRBJ2-1; the D gene is possibly TRBD1 (5 bases). In germline, CDR1 is SGHDT, CDR2 YYEEEE. Trimming left V 2 bases short and J 4 bases short, with 13 bases between. The CDR3 consists of 15 residues. CDR3 sequence reads: CASSLRGPGYNEQFF. CDR3 bases: TGTGCCAGCAGCTTAAGGGGCCCAGGTTACAATGAGCAGTTCTTC.

This clone appeared a few times. J is TRBJ2-1 and V is TRBV5-4; TRBD2 agrees at 9 bases. Germline V gene sequence: CDR1 SGHNT, CDR2 YYREEE (reference sequence). The CDR3 runs to 15 residues. Unmatched junction bases numbered 3, after V lost 4 bases and J lost 1 base. The CDR3 sequence is CASSETSGSYNEQFF. CDR3 in DNA: TGTGCCAGCAGCGAGACTAGCGGATCCTACAATGAGCAGTTCTTC.

The table lists this clone with a count of one. This chain uses TRBV6-6 with TRBJ2-7; TRBD1 agrees at 10 bases. V lost 2 bases to trimming and J lost 6 bases; unmatched junction nucleotides: 4. The CDR3 length is 14 residues. CDR1 MNHNY and CDR2 SVGAGI come from the germline V gene (reference sequence). For the CDR3, the DNA is TGTGCCAGCAGTTACGGGACAGGGGTGGTCGAGCAGTACTTC. This sequence encodes CASSYGTGVVEQYF.

The V gene is TRBV4-1, the J gene TRBJ2-3; TRBD2 aligns across 12 bases. The CDR3 sequence is 17 residues long. Germline loops: CDR1 MGHRA, CDR2 YSYEKL. Trimming removed 2 bases from V and 4 bases from J; junction bases left unmatched: 7. The DNA of the CDR3 is TGCGCCAGCAGCCAAATCCTGACTAGCGGGGGAGCAGATACGCAGTATTTT. Protein sequence: CASSQILTSGGADTQYF.

In nucleotides, the CDR3 is TGTGCCAGCAGCATCCGGGACATGAACACCGGGGAGCTGTTTTTT. This sequence encodes CASSIRDMNTGELFF. This sequence joins TRBV4-2 and TRBJ2-2; a possible D gene is TRBD1 (6 bases). The CDR3 runs 15 residues. The germline V gene encodes CDR1 LGHNA and CDR2 YNFKEQ. Trimming shortened V by 5 bases and J by 1 base, and 11 bases separated the two germline ends.

The chain combines TRBV7-9 with TRBJ1-2; 8 bases align to TRBD1. The CDR3 loop spans 12 amino acids. The trim removed 3 bases at V and 7 bases at J, leaving 1 base unmatched. The germline CDR1 and CDR2 sequences are SEHNR and FQNEAQ (reference sequence). The CDR3 nucleotides read TGTGCCAGCAGCTTCGGACAGGGTGGCTACACCTTC. Translation: CASSFGQGGYTF.

V usage is TRBV20-1 and J usage is TRBJ2-7; TRBD2 might be the D (5 bases). V was cut by 7 bases and J by 3 bases, with 7 bases left in between. Germline V gene data show CDR1 as DFQATT and CDR2 as SNEGSKA (reference sequence). The CDR3 runs 10 residues. The CDR3 loop reads CSVSGYEQYF. Written as DNA, the CDR3 is TGCAGTGTGAGCGGCTACGAGCAGTACTTC.

This chain links TRBV7-9 with TRBJ2-3, with 7 nucleotides matching TRBD2. This CDR3 is 13 amino acids long. Trimming took 2 bases from V and 14 from J; bases not matched to a gene: 10. Germline lookup yields CDR1 SEHNR and CDR2 FQNEAQ (reference sequence). The DNA for the CDR3 is TGTGCCAGCAGCTTATTTGGGACTACCCCCCCGTATTTT. It codes for CASSLFGTTPPYF.

The CDR3 loop is CAWSVPGGYNSPLHF. CDR3 coding DNA: TGTGCCTGGAGTGTACCGGGGGGGTATAATTCACCCCTCCACTTT. This chain uses TRBV30 with TRBJ1-6; D is perhaps TRBD1 (5 bases). Trimming removed 0 bases from V and 4 bases from J, with 10 bases in between. There are 15 residues in the CDR3. Germline lookup yields CDR1 GTSNPN and CDR2 SVGIG (reference sequence).

The CDR3 region has the DNA TGCGCCAGCAGCCAGGTCGGACTAGTTGGGAATGAGCAGTTCTTC. It specifies CASSQVGLVGNEQFF. The chain employs TRBV4-1 and TRBJ2-1; 7 bases agree with TRBD2. The V gene's germline CDR1 is MGHRA and CDR2 YSYEKL. This CDR3 is built from 15 residues. Trimming at V came to 3 bases and at J to 7 bases, leaving 9 bases not matched to a gene.

This chain connects TRBV3-1 (or the pseudogene TRBV3-2) to TRBJ2-7; perhaps TRBD1 as D (6 bases). Germline loops: CDR1 LGHDT, CDR2 YNNKEL (reference sequence). There are 15 residues in the CDR3. The V end lost 6 bases, the J end lost 2 bases, and 17 bases lay between the germline ends. The DNA for the CDR3 is TGTGCCAGCAGTGTTCGGCCAGGGGAAGCCTACGAGCAGTACTTC. Translating gives CASSVRPGEAYEQYF.

In regard to this clone: This sample also contains other DNA sequences that code for the same CDR3. This rearrangement joins TRBV18 to TRBJ2-3; D ambiguous. Trimming stripped 3 bases from V and 2 bases from J, with 3 bases between. The CDR3 loop spans 12 amino acids. Germline V lookup: CDR1 KGHSH, CDR2 LQKENI. The CDR3 is CASSPYTDTQYF. CDR3 bases: TGTGCCAGCTCACCCTACACAGATACGCAGTATTTT.

V is TRBV9 and J is TRBJ2-7; possibly TRBD1 for D (6 bases). Trimming cost V 0 bases and J 6 bases, with 13 bases left between them. Germline CDR1 is SGDLS and CDR2 is YYNGEE. This CDR3 contains 14 residues. DNA of the CDR3: TGTGCCAGCAGCGTAGGCCCCCAGGGGCTCGAGCAGTACTTC. Translation: CASSVGPQGLEQYF. Drawing the rest from reference TRBV9 and TRBJ2-7, the complete variable domain is DSGVTQTPKHLITATGQRVTLRCSPRSGDLSVYWYQQSLDQGLQFLIQYYNGEERAKGNILERFSAQQFPDLHSELNLSSLELGDSALYFCASSVGPQGLEQYFGPGTRLTVT.

J is TRBJ2-3 and V is TRBV29-1; 7 nucleotides agree with TRBD2. With V trimmed by 3 bases and J by 4 bases, 4 bases remained unmatched. The CDR3 runs to 13 residues. Per germline, CDR1 SQVTM and CDR2 ANQGSEA. This chain's CDR3 is CSVDRGDPDTQYF. CDR3 DNA: TGCAGCGTTGACCGGGGGGACCCAGATACGCAGTATTTT.

The CDR3 region is CASSLSGGADNEKLFF. CDR3 nucleotide sequence: TGTGCCAGCAGTTTATCAGGGGGCGCGGATAATGAAAAACTGTTTTTT. This chain connects TRBV28 to TRBJ1-4; the match to TRBD1 covers 8 bases. The CDR3 loop spans 16 amino acids. Trimming at V came to 1 base and at J to 4 bases, leaving 5 bases not matched to a gene. Germline CDR1 is MDHEN and CDR2 is SYDVKM.